The 20 T cell receptor beta chains below come from one sample, sequenced in a study of shared clonotypes between healthy human individuals. Profiled with immunoSEQ multiplex PCR; TCRdb holds only in-frame clones, not every one. There are under 1 million clones in the sample; around 96% occur only once, and over 0.2% lies in the top ten. Naive CD8 cells, CD45RO-negative and positively selected for CCR7, excluded terminally differentiated effector memory CD45RA+ cells. Material for sequencing was naive CD8+ T cells sorted from blood. These receptors originate from a young man in good health.

This chain connects TRBV11-2 to TRBJ2-7, with 9 nucleotides matching TRBD2. CDR1 and CDR2 (germline): SGHAT, FQNNGV. Trimming removed 2 bases from V and 3 bases from J; junction bases left unmatched: 14. This CDR3 is 18 amino acids long. Here the CDR3 DNA reads TGTGCCAGCAGCTTATCCACCCAGGAGGCTAGCGGGATCTACGAGCAGTACTTC. Protein: CASSLSTQEASGIYEQYF.

The chain recombines TRBV7-9 with TRBJ2-1; D is undetermined. Germline assignment: CDR1 SEHNR and CDR2 FQNEAQ (reference sequence). This CDR3 contains 13 residues. Trimming removed 4 bases from V and 9 bases from J, with 13 bases in between. In DNA, the CDR3 is TGTGCCAGCAGCTCCGCAAGGTCAGGTGAGCAGTTCTTC. This gives the protein CASSSARSGEQFF.

The chain carries TRBV27 and TRBJ2-3; 9 nucleotides line up with TRBD2. This CDR3 has 16 residues. The trim removed 8 bases at V and 2 bases at J, leaving 11 bases unmatched. Germline CDR1 is MNHEY and CDR2 is SMNVEV (reference sequence). Here the CDR3 DNA reads TGTGCCAGCGCCCCCGGGACTAGCAGCTACACAGATACGCAGTATTTT. This translates into CASAPGTSSYTDTQYF.

V is TRBV28 and J is TRBJ2-2; D perhaps matches TRBD1 (6 bases). The CDR3 runs to 13 residues. CDR1 MDHEN and CDR2 SYDVKM come from the germline V gene. Trimming cost V 6 bases and J 5 bases, with 10 bases left between them. The CDR3 reads CASRTGFTGELFF. The CDR3 DNA reads TGTGCCAGCAGAACAGGGTTTACCGGGGAGCTGTTTTTT. The whole variable domain, filled in from reference TRBV28 and TRBJ2-2, reads DVKVTQSSRYLVKRTGEKVFLECVQDMDHENMFWYRQDPGLGLRLIYFSYDVKMKEKGDIPEGYSVSREKKERFSLILESASTNQTSMYLCASRTGFTGELFFGEGSRLTVL.

The chain couples TRBV2 to TRBJ1-2; the D is unclear. CDR1 is SNHLY and CDR2 is FYNNEI in the germline V gene. V lost 2 bases and J 1 base, leaving 14 bases between the germline ends. There are 16 residues in the CDR3. The CDR3 DNA sequence: TGTGCCAGCAGTGAAAATGTCCCCTTGGATAACTATGGCTACACCTTC. This encodes CASSENVPLDNYGYTF.

The gene calls are TRBV7-2 and TRBJ2-7; 7 positions agree with TRBD2. The CDR3 has 14 residues. CDR1 is SGHTA and CDR2 is FQGNSA in the germline V gene. V gave up 5 bases and J gave up 2 bases; unmatched junction bases: 6. Here the CDR3 DNA reads TGTGCCAGCAGCCGGGTCGGGACTACCTACGAGCAGTACTTC. Translated, it gives CASSRVGTTYEQYF. Supplemented by reference TRBV7-2 and TRBJ2-7, the full variable domain reads GAGVSQSPSNKVTEKGKDVELRCDPISGHTALYWYRQSLGQGLEFLIYFQGNSAPDKSGLPSDRFSAERTGGSVSTLTIQRTQQEDSAVYLCASSRVGTTYEQYFGPGTRLTVT.

The rearrangement links TRBV13 to TRBJ2-7; D is undetermined. V was clipped by 5 bases and J by 5 bases, with 13 bases between them. The CDR3 covers 13 residues. The germline gives CDR1 PRHDT, CDR2 FYEKMQ (reference sequence). The CDR3 DNA is TGTGCCAGCAGCCCACACGGGCAGGACGAGCAGTACTTC. Residues: CASSPHGQDEQYF. The full variable domain, rest sourced from reference TRBV13 and TRBJ2-7, is AAGVIQSPRHLIKEKRETATLKCYPIPRHDTVYWYQQGPGQDPQFLISFYEKMQSDKGSIPDRFSAQQFSDYHSELNMSSLELGDSALYFCASSPHGQDEQYFGPGTRLTVT.

The chain is built from TRBV2 and TRBJ2-3, with D unresolved. Germline V lookup: CDR1 SNHLY, CDR2 FYNNEI. The CDR3 runs 15 residues. V lost 1 base to trimming and J lost 0 bases, with 8 bases between them. CDR3 residues: CASSEGRRSTDTQYF. CDR3 sequence (DNA): TGTGCCAGCAGTGAAGGCAGGAGAAGCACAGATACGCAGTATTTT. The whole variable domain, remainder taken from reference TRBV2 and TRBJ2-3, is EPEVTQTPSHQVTQMGQEVILRCVPISNHLYFYWYRQILGQKVEFLVSFYNNEISEKSEIFDDQFSVERPDGSNFTLKIRSTKLEDSAMYFCASSEGRRSTDTQYFGPGTRLTVL.

The chain links TRBV9 to TRBJ2-1; D unclear. Deletions cut 0 bases from V and 16 bases from J, with 20 bases between. The germline CDR1 and CDR2 sequences are SGDLS and YYNGEE. This CDR3 contains 14 residues. The CDR3 DNA reads TGTGCCAGCAGCGTAGAGGTCGCCGGGCCTACCTACTTCTTC. Amino acids: CASSVEVAGPTYFF.

The V and J genes are TRBV29-1 and TRBJ2-2; unclear D gene. The CDR3 contains 11 residues. The V gene lost 8 bases and the J gene lost 6 bases, with 10 bases spanning the gap. The germline CDR1 and CDR2 sequences are SQVTM and ANQGSEA. The CDR3 reads CSFKSAGELFF. Here the CDR3 DNA reads TGCAGCTTCAAGAGCGCCGGGGAGCTGTTTTTT.

The chain is built from TRBV28 and TRBJ2-7; 7 nucleotides match TRBD2. The J segment lost 6 bases and the V segment lost 1 base, leaving 30 bases of the junction unmatched. CDR1 and CDR2 (germline): MDHEN, SYDVKM. There are 22 residues in the CDR3. CDR3 DNA sequence: TGTGCCAGCAGTTTATTGGCGTATCCATATGGCCAACTAGCGCTTCAGACGATCGAGCAGTACTTC. This translates into CASSLLAYPYGQLALQTIEQYF.

The chain is built from TRBV7-9 and TRBJ2-1; D is unresolved. Germline V gives CDR1 SEHNR, CDR2 FQNEAQ (reference sequence). V gave up 5 bases and J gave up 0 bases, with 14 bases separating them. The CDR3 is 16 amino acids. CDR3 coding DNA: TGTGCCAGCAGCCCACCCAGAGGAATCTCCTACAATGAGCAGTTCTTC. Protein sequence: CASSPPRGISYNEQFF.

V is TRBV6-5 and J is TRBJ1-2, with TRBD1 matching over 7 bases. V shed 0 bases, J shed 5 bases, and the junction held 9 bases outside the gene matches. CDR3 length equals 16 residues. Germline V gene data show CDR1 as MNHEY and CDR2 as SVGAGI. CDR3 nucleotide sequence: TGTGCCAGCAGTTACTCATCCGGGACAGCGCCATATGGCTACACCTTC. It yields the protein CASSYSSGTAPYGYTF.

V gene TRBV6-1 combines with J gene TRBJ2-7; tentatively, D is TRBD1 (5 bases). V was clipped by 4 bases and J by 3 bases, with 13 bases between them. Germline CDR1 and CDR2: MNHNS and SASEGT. The CDR3 spans 14 residues. The CDR3 DNA reads TGTGCCAGCAGTGGACAGACTCGCCACTACGAGCAGTACTTC. It translates to CASSGQTRHYEQYF.

V gene TRBV5-1 combines with J gene TRBJ1-2, with 8 bases fitting TRBD1. V was clipped by 6 bases and J by 2 bases; unmatched bases: 6. Germline CDR1 SGHRS, CDR2 YFSETQ. The CDR3 consists of 14 residues. The CDR3 nucleotides read TGCGCCAGCACCTGGACAGGGCAGAACTATGGCTACACCTTC. Translation: CASTWTGQNYGYTF. Supplemented by reference TRBV5-1 and TRBJ1-2, the full variable domain reads KAGVTQTPRYLIKTRGQQVTLSCSPISGHRSVSWYQQTPGQGLQFLFEYFSETQRNKGNFPGRFSGRQFSNSRSEMNVSTLELGDSALYLCASTWTGQNYGYTFGSGTRLTVV.

This chain joins TRBV4-3 and TRBJ2-1; TRBD2 aligns across 7 bases. The CDR3 sequence is 16 residues long. CDR1 is LGHNA, CDR2 YSLEER, per germline. The junction had 9 bases not matched to a gene; V was cut back by 0 bases and J by 7 bases. CDR3 nucleotide sequence: TGCGCCAGCAGCCAAGATGGAGCAGCGGGGTTGAATGAGCAGTTCTTC. It specifies CASSQDGAAGLNEQFF.

The V and J genes are TRBV13 and TRBJ2-1; D is undetermined. The CDR3 sequence is 11 residues long. Trimming removed 2 bases at V and 8 bases at J, with 4 bases between. The germline gives CDR1 PRHDT, CDR2 FYEKMQ (reference sequence). For the CDR3, the DNA is TGTGCCAGCAGCTTAACGGATGAGCAGTTCTTC. This codes for CASSLTDEQFF.

The J gene is TRBJ2-6, the V gene TRBV29-1, with 9 bases that match TRBD2. The germline V gene encodes CDR1 SQVTM and CDR2 ANQGSEA. This CDR3 spans 18 amino acids. V lost 5 bases, J lost 2 bases, and 13 bases stayed unmatched. This chain's CDR3 is CSVQGLASSRTGANVLTF. Here the CDR3 DNA reads TGCAGCGTTCAAGGACTAGCGAGCTCACGTACTGGGGCCAACGTCCTGACTTTC.

This CDR3 is CSVEGQGAVDEQFF. The DNA for the CDR3 is TGCAGCGTTGAAGGTCAGGGGGCGGTCGATGAGCAGTTCTTC. The J gene is TRBJ2-1, the V gene TRBV29-1, with TRBD1 matching 8 bases. Germline assignment: CDR1 SQVTM and CDR2 ANQGSEA. J lost 8 bases, V lost 1 base, and 7 bases had no gene match. The CDR3 length is 14 residues.

The gene calls are TRBV13 and TRBJ1-1; 9 bases agree with TRBD1. V lost 4 bases, J lost 3 bases, and 3 bases stayed unmatched. This CDR3 is 14 amino acids long. Germline loops: CDR1 PRHDT, CDR2 FYEKMQ (reference sequence). The CDR3 DNA sequence: TGTGCCAGCAGCTCCGGGACAGGGCACACTGAAGCTTTCTTT. It encodes CASSSGTGHTEAFF.